This entry lists 26 T cell receptor beta chains sequenced from one sample in a study of cytomegalovirus exposure and HLA in healthy donors. PCR employed 60 Vbeta and 13 Jbeta primers. Data came from immunoSEQ multiplex PCR; TCRdb stores just in-frame clones and leaves some out. The sample contains over 90,000 clones, 70% to 80% of which appear only once. Input material: PBMCs. These receptors all stem from a male donor in good health and CMV-seropositive.

Points on this clone: Germline and junction disagree at one end, which may indicate a read error. This rearrangement joins TRBV7-9 to TRBJ1-2; D is perhaps TRBD1 (5 bases). The CDR3 has 11 amino acids. Germline CDR1 SEHNR, CDR2 FQNEAQ (reference sequence). The CDR3: CSSSQGYGYTF. In DNA form, the CDR3 reads TGTTCCAGCAGCCAGGGATATGGCTACACCTTC.

CDR3 protein: CSVGPSETQYF. CDR3 in DNA: TGCAGCGTTGGTCCCTCCGAGACCCAGTACTTC. The genes are TRBV29-1 and TRBJ2-5; D is uncertain. V lost 4 bases and J lost 5, with 8 bases in between. Germline CDR1 is SQVTM and CDR2 is ANQGSEA. There are 11 residues in the CDR3.

The chain uses TRBV25-1 and TRBJ1-1, with 9 bases fitting TRBD1. Germline V gene data show CDR1 as MGHDK and CDR2 as SYGVNS. Trimming at V came to 6 bases and at J to 6 bases, leaving 14 bases not matched to a gene. The CDR3 sequence is 16 residues long. CDR3 DNA: TGTGCCAGCAGGGCAGGGACAGGGTGGAGAAGCGCTGAAGCTTTCTTT. The encoded protein is CASRAGTGWRSAEAFF.

The genes are TRBV7-2 and TRBJ1-3, with unresolved D. Trimming pared 3 bases from V and 0 bases from J, leaving 15 bases between. The length of the CDR3 is 17 residues. Germline assignment: CDR1 SGHTA and CDR2 FQGNSA. The chain's CDR3 is CASSLSEQSFSGNTIYF. The CDR3 region has the DNA TGTGCCAGCAGCTTGAGTGAACAGTCCTTCTCTGGAAACACCATATATTTT.

This sequence joins TRBV4-3 and TRBJ1-4; 9 nucleotides match TRBD1. The junction had 8 bases not matched to a gene; V was cut back by 4 bases and J by 2 bases. The length of the CDR3 is 17 residues. Per germline, CDR1 LGHNA and CDR2 YSLEER. CDR3 DNA: TGCGCCAGCAGCCTCGCTATTACAGGGGGCACTAATGAAAAACTGTTTTTT. Translation: CASSLAITGGTNEKLFF.

This clone has just one count. This sequence joins TRBV18 and TRBJ2-2; D unclear. Germline V lookup: CDR1 KGHSH, CDR2 LQKENI. V shed 8 bases and J shed 2 bases, with 3 bases lying between them. The CDR3 is 11 residues long. The CDR3 reads CASQNTGELFF. CDR3 DNA sequence: TGTGCCAGCCAAAACACCGGGGAGCTGTTTTTT.

The rearrangement joins TRBV10-3 to TRBJ2-3, with 11 positions matching TRBD2. J was trimmed by 6 bases and V by 6 bases; bases with no gene match: 5. The CDR3 runs to 14 residues. CDR1 ENHRY and CDR2 SYGVKD come from the germline V gene. The CDR3 DNA follows: TGTGCCATCAGCCCCACTAGCGGGAGCGATACGCAGTATTTT. Protein: CAISPTSGSDTQYF.

The rearrangement uses TRBV9 and TRBJ2-1; 8 nucleotides match TRBD2. V lost 4 bases to trimming and J lost 9 bases; unmatched junction nucleotides: 3. Germline V lookup: CDR1 SGDLS, CDR2 YYNGEE. The CDR3 has 12 residues. This chain's CDR3 is CASSPGGGEQFF. Written as DNA, the CDR3 is TGTGCCAGCAGCCCGGGGGGGGGTGAGCAGTTCTTC.

This clone came up a few times. The genes are TRBV18 and TRBJ2-7, with 7 bases lining up with TRBD2. CDR3 length equals 14 residues. The junction had 3 bases not matched to a gene; V was cut back by 2 bases and J by 2 bases. In germline, CDR1 is KGHSH, CDR2 LQKENI. The CDR3 region is CASSPSGTAYEQYF. The CDR3 DNA follows: TGTGCCAGCTCACCAAGCGGGACGGCCTACGAGCAGTACTTC.

The V call is TRBV7-2, the J call TRBJ2-7, with 8 bases lining up with TRBD1. The CDR3 loop spans 16 amino acids. Trimming cost V 4 bases and J 2 bases; bases outside gene matches: 10. Germline-derived CDR1 and CDR2 are SGHTA and FQGNSA. CDR3 sequence: CASSWTTGELAYEQYF. The CDR3 nucleotides read TGTGCCAGCAGCTGGACGACAGGGGAGTTAGCCTACGAGCAGTACTTC.

V gene TRBV6-5 combines with J gene TRBJ2-5, with 7 bases matching TRBD1. CDR1 and CDR2 (germline): MNHEY, SVGAGI. V trimming: 5 bases; J trimming: 11 bases; junction bases outside the gene matches: 17. The length of the CDR3 is 15 residues. CDR3 nucleotides: TGTGCCAGCAGTAGAACCGGGACAGCAAGATCAGAGCAGTACTTC. It encodes CASSRTGTARSEQYF.

In the case of this clone: One end of the junction fails to match germline, which may point to a read error. This chain connects TRBV5-1 to TRBJ2-6; 7 bases are a match to TRBD1. Per the germline V gene, CDR1 is SGHRS and CDR2 is YFSETQ. The CDR3 loop spans 15 amino acids. The CDR3: CASSSDRAGANGLTF. The CDR3 coding sequence is TGCGCCAGCAGCTCTGACAGGGCTGGGGCCAACGGCCTGACTTTC.

The V and J genes are TRBV6-5 and TRBJ1-2, with D maybe TRBD1 (5 bases). The CDR3 runs 13 residues. The ends were cut back, 2 bases at V and 3 bases at J, with 7 bases in the middle. Germline V CDR1 and CDR2: MNHEY, SVGAGI. The CDR3 region has the DNA TGTGCCAGCAGTTACGCCAGGGACTATGGCTACACCTTC. Translation: CASSYARDYGYTF.

V is TRBV6-6 and J is TRBJ2-5; TRBD2 agrees at 8 bases. The germline V gene has CDR1 MNHNY and CDR2 SVGAGI (reference sequence). The junction had 12 bases not matched to a gene; V was cut back by 11 bases and J by 4 bases. This CDR3 has 14 amino acids. The CDR3 spells CAARPLGRGETQYF. The CDR3 DNA follows: TGTGCCGCACGCCCACTCGGGAGGGGAGAGACCCAGTACTTC.

The CDR3: CASSPDTRGYTF. The CDR3 coding sequence is TGCGCCAGCAGCCCCGACACTCGAGGCTACACCTTC. This chain links TRBV5-1 with TRBJ1-2; D not resolved. V dropped 4 bases and J dropped 8 bases, with 12 bases sitting between them. CDR1 SGHRS and CDR2 YFSETQ come from the germline V gene. This CDR3 is built from 12 residues.

This chain uses TRBV6-5 with TRBJ2-7, with 8 nucleotides matching TRBD2. Germline values: CDR1 MNHEY, CDR2 SVGAGI. V dropped 8 bases and J dropped 5; count of bases not matched to a gene: 8. The CDR3 is 13 amino acids. The CDR3 region is CASRTGGQNEQYF. For the CDR3, the DNA is TGTGCCAGCCGGACGGGGGGGCAGAACGAGCAGTACTTC.

The chain couples TRBV30 to TRBJ2-1; a weak D match, TRBD2 (6 bases). Trimming took off 2 bases at V and 3 bases at J, with 8 bases between the two ends. The germline CDR1 and CDR2 sequences are GTSNPN and SVGIG (reference sequence). The CDR3 spans 13 residues. The CDR3 DNA follows: TGTGCCTGGAGTCCGCGGGGCTACAATGAGCAGTTCTTC. Its protein product is CAWSPRGYNEQFF.

The chain combines TRBV11-2 with TRBJ1-1; D may be TRBD1 (5 bases). This CDR3 has 14 amino acids. Trimming cost V 0 bases and J 5 bases, with 10 bases left between them. CDR1 SGHAT and CDR2 FQNNGV come from the germline V gene. In nucleotides, the CDR3 is TGTGCCAGCAGCTTAGAAGGTAGGGGAACTGAAGCTTTCTTT. It specifies CASSLEGRGTEAFF. The entire variable domain, with the rest obtained from reference TRBV11-2 and TRBJ1-1, is as follows: EAGVAQSPRYKIIEKRQSVAFWCNPISGHATLYWYQQILGQGPKLLIQFQNNGVVDDSQLPKDRFSAERLKGVDSTLKIQPAKLEDSAVYLCASSLEGRGTEAFFGQGTRLTVV.

The chain links TRBV5-1 to TRBJ1-2; 7 nucleotides agree with TRBD1. Trimming cost V 2 bases and J 4 bases; bases outside gene matches: 5. Germline values: CDR1 SGHRS, CDR2 YFSETQ. The length of the CDR3 is 14 residues. CDR3 protein: CASSLRQGGYGYTF. Written as DNA, the CDR3 is TGCGCCAGCAGCTTAAGACAGGGCGGCTATGGCTACACCTTC. Supplemented by reference TRBV5-1 and TRBJ1-2, the full variable domain reads KAGVTQTPRYLIKTRGQQVTLSCSPISGHRSVSWYQQTPGQGLQFLFEYFSETQRNKGNFPGRFSGRQFSNSRSEMNVSTLELGDSALYLCASSLRQGGYGYTFGSGTRLTVV.

The chain combines TRBV7-3 with TRBJ2-3; 12 bases fit TRBD2. The CDR3 is 14 residues long. Losses at the gene ends were 5 bases for V and 5 bases for J; bases not matched to a gene: 2. CDR1 SGHTA and CDR2 FQGTGA come from the germline V gene. This CDR3 reads CASSLAGGLDTQYF. The CDR3 nucleotides read TGTGCCAGCAGCCTAGCGGGAGGGTTAGATACGCAGTATTTT.

This sequence joins TRBV7-8 and TRBJ1-6, with 8 bases fitting TRBD1. Germline CDR1 reads SGHVS; CDR2 reads FQNEAQ. The CDR3 loop spans 15 amino acids. V lost 6 bases and J lost 7; bases outside the gene matches: 8. CDR3 DNA: TGTGCCAGCAGATCTCAGGGGGCTGGGAATTCACCCCTCCACTTT. As protein: CASRSQGAGNSPLHF.

V and J are TRBV7-2 and TRBJ2-5, with TRBD1 matching 8 bases. This CDR3 has 15 residues. Germline lookup yields CDR1 SGHTA and CDR2 FQGNSA. The V gene end was trimmed by 1 base and the J gene end by 11 bases; junction bases not matched to a gene: 12. CDR3 region: CASSLEAGGEREQYF. Written as DNA, the CDR3 is TGTGCCAGCAGCTTAGAAGCAGGGGGCGAAAGGGAGCAGTACTTC.

V gene TRBV6-1 combines with J gene TRBJ1-6, with D perhaps TRBD1 (5 bases). V was pared by 4 bases and J by 8 bases, with 9 bases between. The CDR3 has 13 residues. Germline V gene sequence: CDR1 MNHNS, CDR2 SASEGT. The CDR3 bases are TGTGCCAGCAGTGGCGGGGCTCATTCACCCCTCCACTTT. Its translation: CASSGGAHSPLHF.

This chain uses TRBV5-4 with TRBJ1-1; 7 bases agree with TRBD1. V lost 5 bases to trimming and J lost 4 bases; unmatched junction nucleotides: 11. This CDR3 is built from 15 residues. Germline loops: CDR1 SGHNT, CDR2 YYREEE (reference sequence). CDR3 in amino acids: CASRTGEVFGTEAFF. The CDR3 nucleotides are TGTGCCAGCAGAACAGGGGAGGTTTTCGGCACTGAAGCTTTCTTT.

Only one count was recorded for this clone. The chain has TRBV13 and TRBJ1-1; possible D gene TRBD1, 5 bases. The CDR3 covers 14 residues. Germline CDR1 and CDR2: PRHDT and FYEKMQ (reference sequence). Trimming left V 4 bases short and J 10 bases short, with 19 bases between. The CDR3 is CASSSTGVRVVAFF. The CDR3 DNA reads TGTGCCAGCAGCTCGACGGGGGTTCGCGTTGTAGCTTTCTTT.

This clone has a handful of counts. This chain joins TRBV28 and TRBJ1-1, with 7 bases matching TRBD1. Germline loops: CDR1 MDHEN, CDR2 SYDVKM. J was trimmed by 1 base and V by 2 bases; bases with no gene match: 4. The CDR3 consists of 15 residues. The DNA for the CDR3 is TGTGCCAGCAGTTTACCTGGGACAGCGAACACTGAAGCTTTCTTT. Protein product: CASSLPGTANTEAFF.